The 23 T cell receptor beta chains below were found in one sample sequenced in a study of regulatory T cells in long-lasting Graves disease. This sample's time point: newly diagnosed GD, antithyroid drugs for less than 3 months. Construction of the TCR library relied on RNA isolated from PBMCs. Combining iRepertoire HTBI primers with Arm-PCR of CDR3 regions, the authors built TCR beta libraries. TCRdb itself ran the multiplex PCR reads through MiXCR, one entry per CDR3 protein. The table includes 400,000 to 500,000 distinct CDR3 sequences, over 15% detected once. The same data also went into a second study, on T cells in Graves' hyperthyroidism and ophthalmopathy.

This specimen was peripheral blood mononuclear cells (PBMCs), taken at new diagnosis, from a patient treated with antithyroid drugs. These TCRs come from a woman aged 18 to 35 with Graves disease.

This clonotype was recorded only once. A much larger clonotype is one base distant, so this may be a read error. This chain links TRBV28 with TRBJ1-2, with D possibly TRBD1 on 5 matching bases. The germline CDR1 and CDR2 sequences are MDHEN and SYDVKM. The CDR3 extends over 11 amino acids. CDR3 loop: CASGAVYGCTF. DNA for the CDR3: TGTGCCAGCGGGGCGGTCTATGGCTGCACCTTC.

In its sample, this clonotype was seen many times. This chain uses TRBV27 with TRBJ2-7; D is perhaps TRBD1 (5 bases). The germline gives CDR1 MNHEY, CDR2 SMNVEV (reference sequence). This CDR3 comprises 13 residues. With 2 bases removed from V and 4 bases from J, the gap between germline ends came to 9 bases. The CDR3 loop is CASSLDTGYEQYF. The DNA for the CDR3 is TGTGCCAGCAGTTTAGACACAGGTTACGAGCAGTACTTC.

This clonotype came up many times. The chain joins TRBV20-1 to TRBJ2-3; TRBD2 matches 12 bases. There are 19 residues in the CDR3. Germline V gene lookup returns CDR1 DFQATT and CDR2 SNEGSKA (reference sequence). Losses at the gene ends were 2 bases for V and 5 bases for J; bases not matched to a gene: 17. The CDR3 DNA reads TGCAGTGCTAGACAACTACCTCGCCCTAGCGGGAGGGGTATAGATACGCAGTATTTT. This translates into CSARQLPRPSGRGIDTQYF.

The table lists this clonotype with many counts. This chain uses TRBV6-9 with TRBJ1-2; TRBD1 matches 9 bases. The CDR3 consists of 14 residues. Trimming cost V 4 bases and J 8 bases; bases outside gene matches: 8. The germline V gene encodes CDR1 MNHGY and CDR2 SVAAGI. This CDR3 is CASSSHGQGMGYTF. The CDR3 region has the DNA TGTGCCAGCAGTTCCCACGGACAGGGGATGGGCTACACCTTC.

This clonotype has at least ten counts. The chain is built from TRBV10-3 and TRBJ2-2; 7 bases are a match to TRBD1. The CDR3 has 14 amino acids. Trimming removed 8 bases from V and 2 bases from J; junction bases left unmatched: 5. The germline CDR1 and CDR2 sequences are ENHRY and SYGVKD. Written as DNA, the CDR3 is TGTGCCATCGCAGGACAGGCCAACACCGGGGAGCTGTTTTTT. Protein sequence: CAIAGQANTGELFF.

This clonotype was seen repeatedly, ten times or more. The chain has TRBV3-1 and TRBJ2-2; TRBD1 matches at 9 bases. The CDR3 sequence is 15 residues long. Germline V lookup: CDR1 LGHDT, CDR2 YNNKEL (reference sequence). The junction had 7 bases not matched to a gene; V was cut back by 3 bases and J by 8 bases. CDR3 DNA: TGTGCCAGCAGCCAGGGGACAGGGCAAACGGGGGAGCTGTTTTTT. This translates into CASSQGTGQTGELFF.

This clonotype was picked up many times. The chain combines TRBV6-1 with TRBJ2-3, with 7 nucleotides matching TRBD2. This CDR3 comprises 15 residues. Germline V gene lookup returns CDR1 MNHNS and CDR2 SASEGT. V lost 7 bases, J lost 0 bases, and 7 bases stayed unmatched. The CDR3 DNA is TGTGCCAGCACCCGCCTTAGCGGGAGCACAGATACGCAGTATTTT. This encodes CASTRLSGSTDTQYF.

This clonotype was found many times. The J gene is TRBJ2-1, the V gene TRBV24-1, with TRBD1 matching 8 bases. CDR1 KGHDR and CDR2 SFDVKD come from the germline V gene. The CDR3 is made up of 15 amino acids. The V segment lost 7 bases and the J segment 5 bases; nucleotides outside the gene matches: 9. CDR3 DNA: TGTGCCACCAGCTTGACAGGGGCTACCGACAATGAGCAGTTCTTC. Protein product: CATSLTGATDNEQFF.

This clonotype was seen many times. The chain links TRBV3-1 to TRBJ2-1, with D perhaps matching TRBD2 (6 bases). V shed 1 base and J shed 1 base, with 8 bases lying between them. CDR3 length: 15 amino acids. Germline V CDR1 and CDR2: LGHDT, YNNKEL (reference sequence). The CDR3 here is CASSQGSGSYNEQFF. The CDR3 region has the DNA TGTGCCAGCAGCCAAGGTAGCGGATCCTACAATGAGCAGTTCTTC.

The chain is built from TRBV2 and TRBJ1-1; D call uncertain. Trimming took 8 bases from V and 1 from J, leaving 11 bases between them. Germline assignment: CDR1 SNHLY and CDR2 FYNNEI. The CDR3 has 13 amino acids. The CDR3 DNA is TGTGCCAGCGGACCGGAAGGGAACACTGAAGCTTTCTTT. It translates to CASGPEGNTEAFF.

In its sample, this clonotype was seen once. V and J are TRBV7-2 and TRBJ2-3, with 14 nucleotides matching TRBD2. Germline loops: CDR1 SGHTA, CDR2 FQGNSA. The CDR3 is 17 residues long. Trimming removed 5 bases from V and 2 bases from J; junction bases left unmatched: 6. The chain's CDR3 is CASSGRLAGGITDTQYF. In DNA, the CDR3 is TGTGCCAGCAGCGGACGACTAGCGGGAGGGATCACAGATACGCAGTATTTT.

This clonotype was observed many times. The gene calls are TRBV28 and TRBJ2-3; D is unresolved. CDR1 is MDHEN, CDR2 SYDVKM, per germline. The CDR3 runs to 12 residues. The V gene lost 7 bases and the J gene lost 3 bases, with 8 bases spanning the gap. In nucleotides, the CDR3 is TGTGCCAGCACCTGGTCAACAGATACGCAGTATTTT. Protein: CASTWSTDTQYF.

There are many counts of this clonotype. This sequence joins TRBV11-2 and TRBJ1-1; D gene unclear. The CDR3 is 13 amino acids. The germline gives CDR1 SGHAT, CDR2 FQNNGV. The V and J ends lost 6 bases and 0 bases respectively, with 8 bases between them. The CDR3 DNA reads TGTGCCAGCAGTTTTGGACTGAACACTGAAGCTTTCTTT. Its protein product is CASSFGLNTEAFF. The whole variable domain, filled in from reference TRBV11-2 and TRBJ1-1, reads EAGVAQSPRYKIIEKRQSVAFWCNPISGHATLYWYQQILGQGPKLLIQFQNNGVVDDSQLPKDRFSAERLKGVDSTLKIQPAKLEDSAVYLCASSFGLNTEAFFGQGTRLTVV.

J is TRBJ2-4 and V is TRBV11-3, with 9 bases fitting TRBD1. The CDR3 sequence is 17 residues long. Germline V gene lookup returns CDR1 SGHNT and CDR2 YENEEA. V was pared by 1 base and J by 2 bases, with 6 bases of the junction left unmatched. The CDR3, as DNA: TGTGCCAGCAGCTTAGTAGGGACAGGGATGACCAAAAACATTCAGTACTTC. Residues: CASSLVGTGMTKNIQYF.

The chain couples TRBV5-4 to TRBJ2-3, with TRBD2 matching over 7 bases. V shed 9 bases, J shed 0 bases, and the junction held 7 bases outside the gene matches. This CDR3 is built from 14 residues. CDR1 and CDR2 from the germline V gene are SGHNT and YYREEE (reference sequence). The CDR3 DNA sequence: TGTGCCATCAGTAGAGCGGGGAGCACAGATACGCAGTATTTT. It specifies CAISRAGSTDTQYF.

The sample holds many counts of this clonotype. The gene calls are TRBV11-3 and TRBJ2-5; 10 nucleotides match TRBD2. This CDR3 contains 15 residues. V shed 5 bases and J 0 bases; nucleotides not matched to a gene: 3. CDR1 is SGHNT, CDR2 YENEEA, per germline. The CDR3 DNA sequence: TGTGCCAGCAGCAGGACTAGCGGAAACCAAGAGACCCAGTACTTC. Protein sequence: CASSRTSGNQETQYF.

There are a few counts of this clonotype. V is TRBV30 and J is TRBJ2-7; D remains unclear. CDR1 is GTSNPN, CDR2 SVGIG, per germline (reference sequence). The CDR3 contains 11 residues. Trimming shortened V by 5 bases and J by 2 bases, and 7 bases separated the two germline ends. CDR3 in amino acids: CAWGKTYEQYF. DNA for the CDR3: TGTGCCTGGGGGAAAACCTACGAGCAGTACTTC.

J is TRBJ1-1 and V is TRBV30, with D uncertain. V was shortened by 2 bases and J by 2 bases, with 6 bases between the two germline ends. Germline CDR1 and CDR2: GTSNPN and SVGIG (reference sequence). CDR3 length equals 12 residues. The DNA for the CDR3 is TGTGCCTGGAGTCCCGAAAACACTGAAGCTTTCTTT. Its protein is CAWSPENTEAFF.

The chain carries TRBV6-1 and TRBJ2-7; D remains unclear. V was shortened by 4 bases and J by 3 bases, with 10 bases between the two germline ends. Germline loops: CDR1 MNHNS, CDR2 SASEGT. CDR3 size: 13 residues. The CDR3 DNA is TGTGCCAGCAGTGCGGGTTCCCTCTACGAGCAGTACTTC. Residues: CASSAGSLYEQYF.

Only a few counts were recorded for this clonotype. With a much larger clone just one base away, this may be a read error. It is likely a read error, because the conserved phenylalanine at the end of the CDR3 is missing. This chain links TRBV28 with TRBJ2-1; 8 bases align to TRBD2. The closer fit of TRBJ2-5 to the DNA end suggests the J call may be wrong. Germline V gene data show CDR1 as MDHEN and CDR2 as SYDVKM. The CDR3 sequence is 15 residues long. In DNA form, the CDR3 reads TGTGCCAGCAGTCCCCGGGGGGGCGGATCGGAGACCCAGTACCTC. The encoded protein is CASSPRGGGSETQYL.

This clonotype was seen at least ten times. The chain recombines TRBV11-2 with TRBJ2-5; TRBD1 matches 8 bases. Germline CDR1 is SGHAT and CDR2 is FQNNGV. The V and J ends lost 5 bases and 5 bases, in that order; junction bases with no gene match: 7. This CDR3 has 14 amino acids. CDR3 sequence (DNA): TGTGCCAGCAGCCCCGGGACAGGCTCGGAGACCCAGTACTTC. Translated, it gives CASSPGTGSETQYF.

The V gene is TRBV10-1, the J gene TRBJ2-2; D remains ambiguous. This CDR3 comprises 14 residues. V was shortened by 2 bases and J by 5 bases, with 9 bases between the two germline ends. The germline V gene encodes CDR1 WNHNN and CDR2 SYGVQD (reference sequence). In DNA form, the CDR3 reads TGCGCCAGCAGTGAGCTACCCTTAACCGGGGAGCTGTTTTTT. It specifies CASSELPLTGELFF.

This clonotype was observed a handful of times. The rearrangement uses TRBV6-1 and TRBJ2-2; TRBD1 matches at 7 bases. This CDR3 has 14 residues. Germline V lookup: CDR1 MNHNS, CDR2 SASEGT. J was trimmed by 0 bases and V by 8 bases; bases with no gene match: 3. The CDR3 loop reads CASPGTANTGELFF. The CDR3 DNA reads as TGTGCCAGCCCCGGGACAGCGAACACCGGGGAGCTGTTTTTT.